The rows below give T cell receptor beta chains drawn from one sample of a study of shared clonotypes between healthy human individuals. TCRdb keeps only in-frame clones here, not all; method: immunoSEQ multiplex PCR. Of about 2.1 million clones listed, just under 95% are singletons. Specimen: naive CD8+ T cells from PBMCs. The receptors come from a man in his late teens or twenties in good health. Some clones in this sample may be carry-over from other donors' samples. Both conserved end residues are part of each CDR3. A D gene is named only where the DNA matches it firmly. Not every row has a clone size; where given, it reads once, few, many or a size class.

>TRBV27|TRBD1|NA|TRBJ2-3
CASTFLGAGGPTDTQYF
TGTGCCAGCACCTTCCTAGGAGCAGGGGGCCCGACAGATACGCAGTATTTT
>TRBV2|NA|NA|TRBJ2-7
CASSGDGESYEQYF
TGTGCCAGCAGTGGGGACGGAGAAAGCTACGAGCAGTACTTC
>TRBV5-1|TRBD1|NA|TRBJ1-1
CASKGAGDTEAFF
TGCGCCAGCAAGGGGGCGGGGGACACTGAAGCTTTCTTT
>TRBV27|NA|NA|TRBJ1-1
CASSLSIGHPEAFF
TGTGCCAGCAGTTTATCGATCGGACATCCTGAAGCTTTCTTT
>TRBV30|NA|NA|TRBJ2-3
CAFGLLTDTQYF
TGTGCGTTCGGACTACTCACAGATACGCAGTATTTT
>TRBV27|NA|NA|TRBJ2-7
CASSFFPTTYEQYF
TGTGCCAGCAGTTTCTTTCCCACCACCTACGAGCAGTACTTC
>TRBV6-5|TRBD2|once|TRBJ2-5
CASSLWTSAETQYF
TGTGCCAGCAGTCTCTGGACTAGCGCAGAGACCCAGTACTTC
>TRBV4-2|TRBD1|few|TRBJ1-2
CASSPGTGGGYTF
TGTGCCAGCAGCCCCGGGACAGGGGGTGGCTACACCTTC
>TRBV4-2|NA|few|TRBJ1-2
CASSQATPSGYGYTF
TGTGCCAGCAGCCAAGCCACGCCCTCGGGCTATGGCTACACCTTC
>TRBV27|NA|NA|TRBJ2-1
CASSYNSYNEQFF
TGTGCCAGCAGTTATAACTCCTACAATGAGCAGTTCTTC